This T cell receptor (beta chain) was captured by sequencing in a study of cytomegalovirus exposure and HLA in healthy donors. With 60 Vbeta and 13 Jbeta primers, the PCR was carried out. Generated by immunoSEQ multiplex PCR, the TCRdb table keeps only in-frame clones and is missing some. The sample has 100,000 or so clones, about 85% seen once. Findings of the study overall: In vitro, three CMV-associated chains proved specific for CMV antigens.

CDR3 length: 16 residues. Germline loops: CDR1 SGHNT, CDR2 YYREEE (reference sequence). The V and J ends lost 2 bases and 4 bases, in that order; junction bases with no gene match: 7. Donors in the study were healthy people who gave bone marrow. Notes on this clone: The antigen is undetermined.

The receptor was isolated from a man aged 25 to 40 in good health and CMV-seronegative. This sequence joins TRBV5-4 and TRBJ1-4; TRBD1 matches 8 bases. The specimen was PBMCs. The CDR3 loop reads CASSFFRTGGNEKLFF. CDR3 in DNA: TGTGCCAGCAGCTTTTTTCGAACAGGGGGTAATGAAAAACTGTTTTTT.